The 9 T cell receptor beta chains presented below share a single source sample, sequenced in a study of cytomegalovirus exposure and HLA in healthy donors. Use of 60 Vbeta and 13 Jbeta primers characterized the PCR. TCRdb keeps only in-frame clones here, not all; method: immunoSEQ multiplex PCR. Of about 140,000 clones in the sample, over 60% were seen once. The sample comprised PBMCs. All receptors come from a female donor in good health and CMV-seronegative.

This clone was seen only a few times. The V gene is TRBV4-2, the J gene TRBJ2-6; D ambiguous. The V end was cut by 2 bases, the J end by 0 bases, with 2 bases between. This CDR3 has 14 residues. Germline V gene lookup returns CDR1 LGHNA and CDR2 YNFKEQ. The CDR3 sequence is CASSQYSGANVLTF. For the CDR3, the DNA is TGTGCCAGCAGCCAATACTCTGGGGCCAACGTCCTGACTTTC.

The V and J genes are TRBV5-8 and TRBJ2-7, with unresolved D. The V and J ends lost 0 bases and 2 bases respectively, with 9 bases between them. CDR1 SGHTS and CDR2 YDEGEE come from the germline V gene. The CDR3 has 14 residues. The CDR3, as DNA: TGTGCCAGCAGCTTGGGACTCGAACCCTACGAGCAGTACTTC. Translated: CASSLGLEPYEQYF.

This clone was seen a single time. This chain connects TRBV9 to TRBJ2-3; TRBD2 matches 7 bases. Germline CDR1 is SGDLS and CDR2 is YYNGEE. After removal of 4 bases from V and 1 base from J, the junction contained 6 bases not matched to a gene. This CDR3 is 15 amino acids long. The DNA of the CDR3 is TGTGCCAGCAGCCTCCGGGACTACGGCACAGATACGCAGTATTTT. Translation gives CASSLRDYGTDTQYF.

The chain combines TRBV19 with TRBJ2-1, with D possibly being TRBD2 (6 bases). The V and J ends lost 5 bases and 4 bases respectively, with 12 bases between them. The CDR3 totals 14 residues. CDR1 and CDR2 (germline): LNHDA, SQIVND (reference sequence). The chain's CDR3 is CASSSAGPYNEQFF. The CDR3 coding sequence is TGTGCCAGTAGTTCGGCGGGGCCATACAATGAGCAGTTCTTC.

The chain is built from TRBV29-1 and TRBJ1-2, with D maybe TRBD1 (5 bases). The CDR3 extends over 13 amino acids. Per the germline V gene, CDR1 is SQVTM and CDR2 is ANQGSEA. V lost 0 bases, J lost 2 bases, and 7 bases lay in between. CDR3 bases: TGCAGCGTTGAAGACAGGGTAAACTATGGCTACACCTTC. It codes for CSVEDRVNYGYTF. Full variable domain (outside the CDR3, taken from reference TRBV29-1 and TRBJ1-2): SAVISQKPSRDICQRGTSLTIQCQVDSQVTMMFWYRQQPGQSLTLIATANQGSEATYESGFVIDKFPISRPNLTFSTLTVSNMSPEDSSIYLCSVEDRVNYGYTFGSGTRLTVV.

This sequence joins TRBV7-7 and TRBJ2-7; TRBD2 agrees at 14 bases. Germline V gives CDR1 SSHAT, CDR2 FNYEAQ (reference sequence). The V gene end was trimmed by 5 bases and the J gene end by 7 bases; junction bases not matched to a gene: 10. CDR3 length equals 16 residues. The CDR3 sequence: CASSPLTSGGAGEQYF. The CDR3 coding sequence is TGTGCCAGCAGCCCCTTGACTAGCGGGGGGGCTGGAGAGCAGTACTTC.

In DNA, the CDR3 is TGTGCCACCCGGGTCTCTGCTAACTATGGCTACACCTTC. It encodes CATRVSANYGYTF. The chain has TRBV6-5 and TRBJ1-2; D unclear. The CDR3 totals 13 residues. Germline loops: CDR1 MNHEY, CDR2 SVGAGI. Trimming removed 10 bases from V and 0 bases from J, with 12 bases in between.

The V call is TRBV9, the J call TRBJ1-1; 8 bases agree with TRBD1. V gave up 4 bases and J gave up 8 bases; unmatched junction bases: 4. This CDR3 is 12 amino acids long. Germline V gene sequence: CDR1 SGDLS, CDR2 YYNGEE. CDR3 sequence (DNA): TGTGCCAGCAGCCAGGGACAGGCCGAAGCTTTCTTT. This encodes CASSQGQAEAFF.

The J gene is TRBJ2-7, the V gene TRBV7-9; TRBD2 matches 8 bases. From germline, CDR1 is SEHNR and CDR2 FQNEAQ (reference sequence). The CDR3 length is 13 residues. J gave up 2 bases and V 7 bases, and 4 bases lay outside the gene matches. The CDR3 protein is CASTGGGTYEQYF. The CDR3, as DNA: TGTGCCAGCACCGGGGGGGGGACCTACGAGCAGTACTTC.